The 19 T cell receptor beta chains below come from one sample, sequenced in a study of metastatic and nonmetastatic thyroid tumors. TCRdb reassembled clones from the PCR reads with MiXCR. The sample yields approximately 20,000 clones, around a quarter seen once. Each patient went into thyroid surgery without having received any treatment. The sample consisted of tumor tissue. The source is a female donor with papillary thyroid cancer or a benign thyroid nodule (not recorded which). Some clones in this sample may be carry-over from other donors' samples.

This clone occurred many times. The chain has TRBV5-1 and TRBJ2-3, with TRBD2 identical over 7 bases. With 0 bases clipped from V and 2 bases from J, the junction kept 3 bases outside the gene matches. Per the germline V gene, CDR1 is SGHRS and CDR2 is YFSETQ. The CDR3 is 15 amino acids. The CDR3 loop is CASSLASGYTDTQYF. The CDR3 DNA is TGCGCCAGCAGCTTGGCTAGCGGCTACACAGATACGCAGTATTTT.

This clone was counted a few times. V and J are TRBV19 and TRBJ1-6; no clear D gene. In germline, CDR1 is LNHDA, CDR2 SQIVND (reference sequence). Trimming pared 5 bases from V and 7 bases from J, leaving 12 bases between. This CDR3 has 14 residues. The DNA of the CDR3 is TGTGCCAGTAGTGTAGGGCCGAGAAATTCACCCCTCCACTTT. Translating gives CASSVGPRNSPLHF.

The chain recombines TRBV7-8 with TRBJ1-4; D not certain. The V gene's germline CDR1 is SGHVS and CDR2 FQNEAQ. There are 14 residues in the CDR3. V lost 1 base to trimming and J lost 6 bases, with 9 bases between them. The CDR3 DNA follows: TGTGCCAGCAGCTTAGGTGCCCTGTATGAAAAACTGTTTTTT. Encoded protein: CASSLGALYEKLFF.

In this sample, this clone turned up many times. The genes are TRBV3-1 and TRBJ1-4; TRBD1 aligns across 10 bases. Germline values: CDR1 LGHDT, CDR2 YNNKEL (reference sequence). V gave up 0 bases and J gave up 1 base; unmatched junction bases: 8. CDR3 length equals 19 residues. The CDR3 reads CASSQEMGQGFGTNEKLFF. The CDR3 DNA sequence: TGTGCCAGCAGCCAAGAAATGGGACAGGGGTTCGGAACTAATGAAAAACTGTTTTTT.

Within the sample, this clone is medium-sized. This sequence joins TRBV3-1 and TRBJ1-2; tentatively, D is TRBD1 (5 bases). Looked up from germline, CDR1 is LGHDT and CDR2 is YNNKEL (reference sequence). The V and J ends lost 1 base and 13 bases respectively, with 16 bases between them. CDR3 size: 13 residues. The CDR3 reads CASSQVGGTGGTF. The CDR3 DNA is TGTGCCAGCAGCCAAGTGGGGGGGACTGGCGGCACCTTC.

This clone was observed at least ten times. The genes are TRBV5-1 and TRBJ2-3, with 8 bases fitting TRBD2. The CDR3 has 11 amino acids. V shed 5 bases, J shed 13 bases, and the junction held 6 bases outside the gene matches. Germline CDR1 reads SGHRS; CDR2 reads YFSETQ. The CDR3 bases are TGCGCCAGCAGAAGCGGGAGACGGGAGTATTTT. Its protein product is CASRSGRREYF.

Notes on this clone: Just one base apart from a much larger clone, this may be a read error. The chain employs TRBV7-8 and TRBJ1-1; TRBD1 aligns across 12 bases. This CDR3 contains 17 residues. The germline V gene encodes CDR1 SGHVS and CDR2 FQNEAQ. This CDR3 reads CASSQQGQGAGNSPLNF. The CDR3 DNA sequence: TGTGCCAGCAGCCAGCAGGGACAGGGGGCGGGGAATTCACCCCTCAACTTT.

This rearrangement joins TRBV5-1 to TRBJ1-2; D is undetermined. Trimming removed 0 bases from V and 1 base from J, with 7 bases in between. This CDR3 has 14 amino acids. Germline CDR1 SGHRS, CDR2 YFSETQ. The CDR3 spells CASSLDTDNYGYTF. The DNA for the CDR3 is TGCGCCAGCAGCTTGGACACAGATAACTATGGCTACACCTTC. Full variable domain (outside the CDR3, taken from reference TRBV5-1 and TRBJ1-2): KAGVTQTPRYLIKTRGQQVTLSCSPISGHRSVSWYQQTPGQGLQFLFEYFSETQRNKGNFPGRFSGRQFSNSRSEMNVSTLELGDSALYLCASSLDTDNYGYTFGSGTRLTVV.

This clone showed up many times. Written as DNA, the CDR3 is TGTGCCAGCAGTTTTACCTCACAGGGTAGCCCCGAGCAGTACTTC. As protein: CASSFTSQGSPEQYF. J is TRBJ2-7 and V is TRBV28, with D possibly matching TRBD1 (6 bases). This CDR3 contains 15 residues. V shed 3 bases and J shed 6 bases, with 18 bases lying between them. Germline CDR1 reads MDHEN; CDR2 reads SYDVKM.

The V gene is TRBV7-2, the J gene TRBJ2-1, with 8 bases that match TRBD2. The CDR3 loop spans 13 amino acids. Germline V gives CDR1 SGHTA, CDR2 FQGNSA. Trimming cost V 8 bases and J 4 bases; bases outside gene matches: 4. In DNA, the CDR3 is TGTGCCAGCGGTAGCGGGGCTTACAATGAGCAGTTCTTC. Protein product: CASGSGAYNEQFF.

In the case of this clone: This may arise from a read error, as a much more abundant clone is one base away. CDR3 sequence reads: CASSPTASGVGNEQFF. CDR3 DNA: TGTGCCAGCAGCCCAACAGCTAGCGGGGTGGGAAATGAGCAGTTCTTC. The chain joins TRBV11-2 to TRBJ2-1; 9 positions match TRBD2. Per the germline V gene, CDR1 is SGHAT and CDR2 is FQNNGV. The trim removed 5 bases at V and 7 bases at J, leaving 12 bases unmatched. This CDR3 spans 16 amino acids.

This clone appeared a few times. A much larger clone lies one base from this, so it may be a read error. The chain is built from TRBV7-9 and TRBJ2-7; D not resolved. Trimming shortened V by 1 base and J by 1 base, and 11 bases separated the two germline ends. Germline loops: CDR1 SEHNR, CDR2 FQNEAQ (reference sequence). CDR3 length: 15 amino acids. In DNA, the CDR3 is TGTGCCAGCAGCTTAGGAGTTAGAACATCCTACGAGCAGTACTTC. It yields the protein CASSLGVRTSYEQYF.

This chain links TRBV24-1 with TRBJ2-1; 11 positions agree with TRBD2. The CDR3 runs 17 residues. The germline V gene has CDR1 KGHDR and CDR2 SFDVKD. Trimming cost V 3 bases and J 0 bases; bases outside gene matches: 3. CDR3 in amino acids: CATSDKLAGVSYNEQFF. CDR3 bases: TGTGCCACCAGTGATAAACTAGCGGGAGTCTCCTACAATGAGCAGTTCTTC.

This clone occurred many times. The sample has other DNA sequences that encode this CDR3 too. The chain joins TRBV10-3 to TRBJ2-6; D may match TRBD1 or TRBD2 (6 bases each). V was cut by 3 bases and J by 0 bases, with 9 bases left in between. The CDR3 is made up of 16 amino acids. CDR1 is ENHRY, CDR2 SYGVKD, per germline. The CDR3 DNA is TGTGCCATCAGTGACGGGGGCAGCTCTGGGGCCAACGTCCTGACTTTC. Residues: CAISDGGSSGANVLTF.

This clone counts as medium-sized. At the DNA level, this CDR3 is encoded by other sequences in the same sample as well. The chain links TRBV12-3 or TRBV12-4 to TRBJ1-2; 8 nucleotides line up with TRBD1. V trimming: 7 bases; J trimming: 4 bases; junction bases outside the gene matches: 5. The CDR3 is made up of 13 amino acids. The CDR3 protein is CASTRDRSYGYTF. For the CDR3, the DNA is TGTGCCAGCACCCGGGACAGGAGCTATGGCTACACCTTC.

This clone was detected only a few times. The chain combines TRBV6-5 with TRBJ2-7; D unclear. The CDR3 length is 10 residues. V lost 5 bases and J 3 bases, leaving 2 bases between the germline ends. Germline-derived CDR1 and CDR2 are MNHEY and SVGAGI. The CDR3, as DNA: TGTGCCAGCAGTAACTACGAGCAGTACTTC. It specifies CASSNYEQYF.

By share, this clone counts as medium-sized. The chain joins TRBV12-3 or TRBV12-4 to TRBJ1-2; the match to TRBD1 covers 12 bases. The CDR3 runs 15 residues. Germline trimming cut 2 bases from V and 7 bases from J; bases unmatched to any gene: 5. CDR3: CASSLSGQGAGGYTF. The CDR3 nucleotides read TGTGCCAGCAGTTTATCGGGACAGGGGGCCGGTGGCTACACCTTC.

This clone has ten or more counts. The V and J genes are TRBV6-6 and TRBJ1-1; possible D gene TRBD1, 5 bases. Germline CDR1 MNHNY, CDR2 SVGAGI (reference sequence). Trimming took 0 bases from V and 7 from J, leaving 9 bases between them. The CDR3 contains 13 residues. This CDR3 reads CASSYSGGDEAFF. CDR3 sequence (DNA): TGTGCCAGCAGTTACTCTGGAGGGGATGAAGCTTTCTTT.

This sequence joins TRBV13 and TRBJ1-3; D remains ambiguous. Trimming took off 0 bases at V and 4 bases at J, with 4 bases between the two ends. Germline V lookup: CDR1 PRHDT, CDR2 FYEKMQ (reference sequence). CDR3 size: 13 residues. CDR3 sequence reads: CASSLGRGNTIYF. CDR3 bases: TGTGCCAGCAGCTTAGGCCGCGGAAACACCATATATTTT. Looking up the rest from reference TRBV13 and TRBJ1-3 gives the full variable domain: AAGVIQSPRHLIKEKRETATLKCYPIPRHDTVYWYQQGPGQDPQFLISFYEKMQSDKGSIPDRFSAQQFSDYHSELNMSSLELGDSALYFCASSLGRGNTIYFGEGSWLTVV.